The 13 T cell receptor beta chains below were found in one sample sequenced in a study of identifying expanded T cells in peripheral blood (dated by TCRdb to about 2019). The method behind the library was the immunoSEQ multiplex PCR assay. As stored in TCRdb, this immuneACCESS dataset retains in-frame rearrangements with V and J assigned. A fraction of the clones does not appear; measured against another copy, unresolved V genes explain less than half of the discrepancy, and the remainder lacks a known reason. The sample profile shows about 110,000 clones; around 90% of them were found once. The ten most abundant clones make up just under 8.5% of the sample. The material sequenced was blood. Source of these receptors: a person aged 18 to 70 in good health.

The chain couples TRBV19 to TRBJ1-1; unclear D gene. The V end lost 7 bases, the J end lost 2 bases, and 17 bases lay between the germline ends. Germline V gene lookup returns CDR1 LNHDA and CDR2 SQIVND (reference sequence). The CDR3 covers 15 residues. The CDR3 coding sequence is TGTGCCAGTACTCCCGGGCAGCTCCTTAACACTGAAGCTTTCTTT. This codes for CASTPGQLLNTEAFF.

The CDR3 spells CASSEALQGGKLFF. For the CDR3, the DNA is TGTGCCAGCAGTGAAGCGCTACAGGGAGGAAAACTGTTTTTT. The chain couples TRBV2 to TRBJ1-4, with D possibly being TRBD1 (6 bases). The length of the CDR3 is 14 residues. CDR1 SNHLY and CDR2 FYNNEI come from the germline V gene. V was pared by 0 bases and J by 10 bases, with 12 bases between. Full variable domain (rest looked up from reference TRBV2 and TRBJ1-4): EPEVTQTPSHQVTQMGQEVILRCVPISNHLYFYWYRQILGQKVEFLVSFYNNEISEKSEIFDDQFSVERPDGSNFTLKIRSTKLEDSAMYFCASSEALQGGKLFFGSGTQLSVL.

The chain uses TRBV19 and TRBJ1-5; D not resolved. The germline CDR1 and CDR2 sequences are LNHDA and SQIVND (reference sequence). Trimming stripped 8 bases from V and 7 bases from J, with 18 bases between. The CDR3 extends over 14 amino acids. CDR3 in DNA: TGTGCCAGTTCGAATACCCCGACCGGGCAGCCCCAGCATTTT. This gives the protein CASSNTPTGQPQHF. The whole variable domain, remainder taken from reference TRBV19 and TRBJ1-5, is DGGITQSPKYLFRKEGQNVTLSCEQNLNHDAMYWYRQDPGQGLRLIYYSQIVNDFQKGDIAEGYSVSREKKESFPLTVTSAQKNPTAFYLCASSNTPTGQPQHFGDGTRLSIL.

V gene TRBV7-2 combines with J gene TRBJ2-7; 8 nucleotides align to TRBD1. V gave up 5 bases and J gave up 6 bases; unmatched junction bases: 12. Germline CDR1 and CDR2: SGHTA and FQGNSA. The CDR3 runs 15 residues. CDR3 DNA sequence: TGTGCCAGCAGCGCGGACAGGGACGTCCTCGGCGAGCAGTACTTC. As protein: CASSADRDVLGEQYF.

The rearrangement uses TRBV7-8 and TRBJ1-4; D is unresolved. The CDR3 has 19 amino acids. In germline, CDR1 is SGHVS, CDR2 FQNEAQ. The ends were cut back, 0 bases at V and 3 bases at J, with 20 bases in the middle. The CDR3: CASSLASPSHSFSNEKLFF. DNA of the CDR3: TGTGCCAGCAGCTTAGCGTCCCCATCACACAGTTTCTCTAATGAAAAACTGTTTTTT.

The CDR3 region is CASSFRGFGTSGSWVGELFF. The CDR3 coding sequence is TGTGCCAGCAGTTTCAGGGGATTCGGGACTAGCGGGAGTTGGGTCGGGGAGCTGTTTTTT. The J gene is TRBJ2-2, the V gene TRBV27; 14 bases map to TRBD2. Trimming at V came to 3 bases and at J to 7 bases, leaving 16 bases not matched to a gene. Germline values: CDR1 MNHEY, CDR2 SMNVEV (reference sequence). The CDR3 is 20 residues long.

This clone was seen just once. The chain has TRBV29-1 and TRBJ1-2, with no clear D. Germline CDR1 reads SQVTM; CDR2 reads ANQGSEA. Trimming pared 8 bases from V and 6 bases from J, leaving 10 bases between. The CDR3 consists of 10 residues. The CDR3 coding sequence is TGCAGCATAAGGGAGGATGGCTACACCTTC. It specifies CSIREDGYTF.

This clone has a single count. The chain uses TRBV7-9 and TRBJ1-1; D call uncertain. This CDR3 spans 13 amino acids. The germline V and J ends were trimmed by 1 base and 5 bases, with 8 bases remaining between them. Germline lookup yields CDR1 SEHNR and CDR2 FQNEAQ (reference sequence). The CDR3, as DNA: TGTGCCAGCAGCTTAGGGGAAGGGACTGAAGCTTTCTTT. Translating it yields CASSLGEGTEAFF.

In its sample, this clone was seen a few times. The V call is TRBV29-1, the J call TRBJ2-1; TRBD2 aligns across 7 bases. Trimming removed 5 bases from V and 5 bases from J; junction bases left unmatched: 12. This CDR3 region has 15 residues. Germline V gene lookup returns CDR1 SQVTM and CDR2 ANQGSEA. The DNA of the CDR3 is TGCAGCGTTCCCCCATACGGCGGGAGTCACAATGAGCAGTTCTTC. It specifies CSVPPYGGSHNEQFF.

This chain links TRBV28 with TRBJ2-4, with D perhaps matching TRBD1 (6 bases). This CDR3 is built from 14 residues. V was pared by 1 base and J by 10 bases, with 14 bases between. CDR1 and CDR2 (germline): MDHEN, SYDVKM. The DNA for the CDR3 is TGTGCCAGCAGTTTATCCGAAATAGGGGGAATTCAGTACTTC. Protein: CASSLSEIGGIQYF.

V and J are TRBV7-2 and TRBJ2-1; maybe TRBD2 (6 bases). The CDR3 is 14 amino acids. Trimming shortened V by 5 bases and J by 10 bases, and 18 bases separated the two germline ends. Germline V lookup: CDR1 SGHTA, CDR2 FQGNSA. The CDR3 spells CASSPRLVAEEQFF. The CDR3 DNA sequence: TGTGCCAGCAGCCCACGTCTGGTAGCGGAAGAGCAGTTCTTC.

The chain has TRBV14 and TRBJ2-7; TRBD1 might be the D (5 bases). The length of the CDR3 is 14 residues. The ends were cut back, 4 bases at V and 7 bases at J, with 17 bases in the middle. Germline V CDR1 and CDR2: SGHDN, FVKESK. This chain's CDR3 is CASSPIDSLREQYF. In DNA form, the CDR3 reads TGTGCCAGCAGCCCCATCGACAGCCTACGGGAGCAGTACTTC.

The gene calls are TRBV5-1 and TRBJ1-4; maybe TRBD1 (6 bases). The CDR3 spans 15 residues. The V and J ends lost 4 bases and 3 bases respectively, with 13 bases between them. Per germline, CDR1 SGHRS and CDR2 YFSETQ. CDR3 bases: TGCGCCAGCAGCACGACCGGGACACCTAATGAAAAACTGTTTTTT. Translated: CASSTTGTPNEKLFF.